This T cell receptor (beta chain) was sequenced in a study of T cell responses to AZD1222 COVID-19 vaccine. The ends lost 1 base at V and 4 bases at J; junction bases unmatched: 6. CDR1 and CDR2 from the germline V gene are LNHDA and SQIVND (reference sequence). The CDR3 runs to 16 residues. Profiling relied on immunoSEQ multiplex PCR, and the TCRdb table lists in-frame clones only, not all of them. The sample contains around 150,000 clones, roughly 90% of which appear only once. The sequenced sample was peripheral blood, obtained on day 0 of AZD1222 vaccination. The rearrangement links TRBV19 to TRBJ1-5, with 8 nucleotides matching TRBD1. This TCR was sampled from an adult in good health. CDR3 sequence reads: CASSIAAGGLNQPQHF. DNA for the CDR3: TGTGCCAGTAGTATAGCGGCAGGGGGCCTGAATCAGCCCCAGCATTTT. The full variable domain, with the rest looked up from reference TRBV19 and TRBJ1-5, is DGGITQSPKYLFRKEGQNVTLSCEQNLNHDAMYWYRQDPGQGLRLIYYSQIVNDFQKGDIAEGYSVSREKKESFPLTVTSAQKNPTAFYLCASSIAAGGLNQPQHFGDGTRLSIL.